The clone carrying this T cell receptor (beta chain) came up many times. What it binds is unknown. This sample stems from a study of T cells in Graves' hyperthyroidism and ophthalmopathy. Template material for amplifying TCR beta CDR3 regions consisted of RNA transcripts. HTBI primers were used for first-round RT-PCR of the TCR CDR3. From the multiplex PCR reads, TCRdb called clonotypes with MiXCR, one entry per CDR3 protein. The sample carries 270,000 or so distinct CDR3 sequences, 25% to 30% recorded once. Findings and caveats of the study: With a median lead of 6.5 months before onset, the model predicted ophthalmopathy.

Germline CDR1 SGHVS, CDR2 FQNEAQ. The V and J ends lost 6 bases and 4 bases respectively, with 15 bases between them. The length of the CDR3 is 14 residues. This chain links TRBV7-8 with TRBJ1-1; D unresolved. The receptor was isolated from a man between 40 and 49 years old with Graves' hyperthyroidism that later progressed to Graves' ophthalmopathy. Material for sequencing was blood. Written as DNA, the CDR3 is TGTGCCAGCAGGCCTGGGGTAGGTGGCACTGAAGCTTTCTTT. Translating gives CASRPGVGGTEAFF.